The clone carrying this TCR beta chain was counted a single time. Its cognate antigen is unknown. Using immunoSEQ multiplex PCR, the repertoire was profiled, and TCRdb retains in-frame clones only, with some absent. This table has some 1.1 million clones, 70% to 80% appearing once. The data belong to a study of shared clonotypes between healthy human individuals. On the study more broadly: The cohort had a couple of women and three men, ages 18 to 49.

V was trimmed by 6 bases and J by 0 bases, leaving 15 bases between them. From germline, CDR1 is SGHTA and CDR2 FQGNSA. The CDR3 has 16 amino acids. A CD45RA+ naive subset and a CD45RA-negative memory subset were split from CD4+ cells. Study-wide points: Across subsets, estimated richness was generally greater for naive than for memory populations.

The clonotype was recovered from a man aged 18 to 29 in good health. Some clones in this sample may be carry-over from other donors' samples. The sample taken for sequencing was memory CD4+ T cells from PBMCs. This sample's subset: CD45RA-negative fraction. The chain has TRBV7-2 and TRBJ1-3; TRBD1 might be the D (6 bases). The CDR3 loop is CASSIISGASGNTIYF. Here the CDR3 DNA reads TGTGCCAGCAGTATAATCTCAGGGGCCTCTGGAAACACCATATATTTT.